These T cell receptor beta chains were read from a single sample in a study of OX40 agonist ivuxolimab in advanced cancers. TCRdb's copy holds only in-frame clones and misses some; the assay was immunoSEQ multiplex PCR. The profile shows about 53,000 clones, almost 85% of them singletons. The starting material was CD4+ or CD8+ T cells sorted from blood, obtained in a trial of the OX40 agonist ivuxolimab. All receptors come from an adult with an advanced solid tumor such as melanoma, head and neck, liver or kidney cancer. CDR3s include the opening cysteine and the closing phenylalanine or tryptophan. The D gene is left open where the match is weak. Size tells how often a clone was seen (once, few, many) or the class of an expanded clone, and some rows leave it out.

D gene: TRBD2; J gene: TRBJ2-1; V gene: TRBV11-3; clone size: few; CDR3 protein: CASSPPGLAGGSSEQFF; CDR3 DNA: TGTGCCAGCAGCCCCCCGGGACTAGCGGGAGGGTCATCTGAGCAGTTCTTC
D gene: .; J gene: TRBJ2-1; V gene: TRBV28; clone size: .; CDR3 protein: CASSRTGLVF; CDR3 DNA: TGTGCCAGCAGCCGGACCGGTTTGGTCTTC
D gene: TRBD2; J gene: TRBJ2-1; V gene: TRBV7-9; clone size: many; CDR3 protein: CASSLPLAGGSSYNEQFF; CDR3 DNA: TGTGCCAGCAGCTTACCGCTAGCGGGGGGGAGCTCCTACAATGAGCAGTTCTTC
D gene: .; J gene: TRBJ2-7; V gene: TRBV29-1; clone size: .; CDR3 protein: CSVDSVGLQYF; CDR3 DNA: TGCAGCGTTGATAGTGTAGGGCTCCAGTACTTC
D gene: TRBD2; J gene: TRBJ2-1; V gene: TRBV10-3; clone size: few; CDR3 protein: CAISEGSGTYNEQFF; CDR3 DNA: TGTGCCATCAGTGAAGGTAGCGGGACCTACAATGAGCAGTTCTTC
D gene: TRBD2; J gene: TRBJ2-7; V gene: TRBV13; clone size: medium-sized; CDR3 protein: CASSFALRGDSYEQYF; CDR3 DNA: TGTGCCAGCAGCTTCGCCCTTCGGGGGGATTCCTACGAGCAGTACTTC
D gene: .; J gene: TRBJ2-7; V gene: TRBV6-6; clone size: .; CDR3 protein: CASSRGQGAEQYF; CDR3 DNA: TGTGCCAGCAGTCGGGGACAAGGGGCCGAGCAGTACTTC
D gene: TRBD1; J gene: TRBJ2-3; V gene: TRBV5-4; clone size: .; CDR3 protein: CASSPPGQGTDTQYF; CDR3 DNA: TGTGCCAGCAGCCCACCGGGACAGGGGACAGATACGCAGTATTTT
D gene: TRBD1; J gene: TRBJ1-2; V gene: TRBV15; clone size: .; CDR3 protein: CATSRGDRGYGYTF; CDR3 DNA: TGTGCCACCAGCAGAGGAGACAGGGGGTATGGCTACACCTTC
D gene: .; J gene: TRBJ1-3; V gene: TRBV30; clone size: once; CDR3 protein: CAWSLQDTGNTIYF; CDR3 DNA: TGTGCCTGGAGTCTTCAGGACACTGGAAACACCATATATTTT
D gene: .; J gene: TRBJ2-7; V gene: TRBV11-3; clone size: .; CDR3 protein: CASSPRTASYEQYF; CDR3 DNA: TGTGCCAGCAGCCCAAGGACAGCCTCCTACGAGCAGTACTTC
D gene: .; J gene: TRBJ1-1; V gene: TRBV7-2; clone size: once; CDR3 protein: CASSFGAAMNTEAFF; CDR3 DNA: TGTGCCAGCAGCTTCGGGGCAGCCATGAACACTGAAGCTTTCTTT
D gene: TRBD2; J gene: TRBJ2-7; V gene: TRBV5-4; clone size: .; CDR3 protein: CASSYKLAGGNEQYF; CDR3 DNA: TGTGCCAGCAGCTATAAACTAGCGGGAGGAAATGAGCAGTACTTC
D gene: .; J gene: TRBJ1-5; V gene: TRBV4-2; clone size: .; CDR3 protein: CASSQVRGNQPQHF; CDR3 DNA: TGTGCCAGCAGCCAAGTAAGGGGGAATCAGCCCCAGCATTTT
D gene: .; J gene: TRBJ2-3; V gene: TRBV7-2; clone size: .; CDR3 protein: CASSFRADTQYF; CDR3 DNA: TGTGCCAGCAGCTTTAGGGCGGATACGCAGTATTTT
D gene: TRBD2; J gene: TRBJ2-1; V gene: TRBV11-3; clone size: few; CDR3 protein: CASSISGTRQFF; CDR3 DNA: TGTGCCAGCAGCATCTCCGGGACTAGGCAGTTCTTC
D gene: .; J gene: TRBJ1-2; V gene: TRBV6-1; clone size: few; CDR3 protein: CASSEGTAYGYTF; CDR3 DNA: TGTGCCAGCAGTGAGGGGACCGCTTATGGCTACACCTTC
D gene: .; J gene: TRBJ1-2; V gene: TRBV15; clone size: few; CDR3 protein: CATSRNRDYGYTF; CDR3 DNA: TGTGCCACCAGCAGAAACAGGGACTATGGCTACACCTTC
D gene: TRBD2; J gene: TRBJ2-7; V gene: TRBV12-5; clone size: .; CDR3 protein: CASGPPLAGRNEQYF; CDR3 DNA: TGTGCTAGTGGTCCCCCGCTAGCGGGAAGGAACGAGCAGTACTTC
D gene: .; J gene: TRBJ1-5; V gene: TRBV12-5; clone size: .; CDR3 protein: CASGGSGGGQPQHF; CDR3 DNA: TGTGCTAGTGGTGGGTCCGGGGGTGGCCAGCCCCAGCATTTT
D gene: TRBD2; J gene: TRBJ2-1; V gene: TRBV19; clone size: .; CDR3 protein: CASSPGLAGANEQFF; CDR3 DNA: TGTGCCAGTAGCCCTGGACTAGCGGGAGCCAATGAGCAGTTCTTC
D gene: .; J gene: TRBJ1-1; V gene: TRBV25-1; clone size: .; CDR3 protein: CASSEWGTERRAFF; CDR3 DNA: TGTGCCAGCAGTGAATGGGGGACTGAGAGGCGAGCTTTCTTT
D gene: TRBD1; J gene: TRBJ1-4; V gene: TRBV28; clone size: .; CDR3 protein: CASSGTGDSNEKLFF; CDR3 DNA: TGTGCCAGCAGTGGGACAGGGGATTCTAATGAAAAACTGTTTTTT
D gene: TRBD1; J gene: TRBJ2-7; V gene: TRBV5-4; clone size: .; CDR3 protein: CASGLPGTGAYEQYF; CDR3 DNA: TGTGCCAGCGGCTTACCCGGGACAGGCGCCTACGAGCAGTACTTC
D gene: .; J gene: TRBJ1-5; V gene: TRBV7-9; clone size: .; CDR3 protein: CASSLASSNQPQHF; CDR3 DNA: TGTGCCAGCAGCTTAGCGAGTAGCAATCAGCCCCAGCATTTT
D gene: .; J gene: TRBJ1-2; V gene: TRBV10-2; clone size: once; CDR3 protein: CASSESGGVDGYTF; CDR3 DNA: TGCGCCAGCAGTGAGTCGGGGGGAGTAGATGGCTACACCTTC
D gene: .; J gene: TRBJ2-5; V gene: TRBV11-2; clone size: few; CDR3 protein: CASSLNVKGSSQYF; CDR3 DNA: TGTGCCAGCAGCTTAAACGTAAAGGGATCGTCCCAGTACTTC
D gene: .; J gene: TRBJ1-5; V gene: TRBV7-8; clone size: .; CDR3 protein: CASSLRIRSSNQPQHF; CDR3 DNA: TGTGCCAGCAGCTTAAGAATCCGCAGTAGCAATCAGCCCCAGCATTTT
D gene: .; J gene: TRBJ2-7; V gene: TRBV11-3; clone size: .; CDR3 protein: CASSYYYEQYF; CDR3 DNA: TGTGCCAGCAGCTATTACTACGAGCAGTACTTC
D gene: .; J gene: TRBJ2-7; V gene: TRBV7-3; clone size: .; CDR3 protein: CASSLRSGAPYEQYF; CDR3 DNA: TGTGCCAGCAGCTTAAGGTCCGGGGCCCCCTACGAGCAGTACTTC